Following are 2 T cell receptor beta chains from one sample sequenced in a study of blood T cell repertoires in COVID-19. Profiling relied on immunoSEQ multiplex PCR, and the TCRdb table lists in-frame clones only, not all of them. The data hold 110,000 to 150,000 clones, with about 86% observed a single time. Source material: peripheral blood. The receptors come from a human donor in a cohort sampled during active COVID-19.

The CDR3 loop reads CASSQVGQGLNEQYF. In DNA form, the CDR3 reads TGCGCCAGCAGCCAAGTTGGCCAGGGCCTGAACGAGCAGTACTTC. The rearrangement uses TRBV4-3 and TRBJ2-7; tentatively, D is TRBD1 (5 bases). Germline V gives CDR1 LGHNA, CDR2 YSLEER. The CDR3 has 15 amino acids. V was shortened by 1 base and J by 5 bases, with 15 bases between the two germline ends.

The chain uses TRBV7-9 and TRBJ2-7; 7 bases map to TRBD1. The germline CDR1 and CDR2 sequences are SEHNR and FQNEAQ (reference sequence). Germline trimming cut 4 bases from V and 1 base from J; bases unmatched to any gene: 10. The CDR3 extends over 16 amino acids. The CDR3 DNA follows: TGTGCCAGCAGCTATACCGACAGGGATCTTTCCTACGAGCAGTACTTC. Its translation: CASSYTDRDLSYEQYF. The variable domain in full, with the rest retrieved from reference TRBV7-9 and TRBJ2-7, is DTGVSQNPRHKITKRGQNVTFRCDPISEHNRLYWYRQTLGQGPEFLTYFQNEAQLEKSRLLSDRFSAERPKGSFSTLEIQRTEQGDSAMYLCASSYTDRDLSYEQYFGPGTRLTVT.